This TCR beta chain emerged from a study of cytomegalovirus exposure and HLA in healthy donors. On this clone itself: Its antigen is currently unknown.

CDR1 and CDR2 (germline): MRHNA, SNTAGT. Deletions cut 5 bases from V and 0 bases from J, with 10 bases between. This CDR3 is 14 amino acids long. General study results and limits: Later on, an analysis found that several of the most significant clusters appeared to be linked to common viral pathogens, which included parvovirus B19. Data from an earlier analysis indicated that most TCR beta V segments were productive either about 87% or about 30% of the time. Associated with cytomegalovirus, according to the listing, were around 170 TCR beta chains. Reportedly, fewer N-insertions than the approximately 700-donor mean appeared in an Asian-associated ancestry cluster in a later analysis.

60 Vbeta and 13 Jbeta primers were used in PCR. The method was immunoSEQ multiplex PCR; TCRdb's version includes in-frame clones alone and lacks a portion of them. Of tens of thousands of clones detected, around 80% appear once; the ten largest clones hold about 2.2%. Sequencing was carried out using PBMCs. This receptor was obtained from a man between 40 and 49 years old in good health and CMV-seronegative. The genes are TRBV6-4 and TRBJ1-2; possibly TRBD1 for D (5 bases). CDR3 nucleotide sequence: TGTGCCAGCAGTCCAGGGCAGGCTAACTATGGCTACACCTTC. It codes for CASSPGQANYGYTF.